The 3 T cell receptor beta chains given below trace back to one sample, sequenced in a study of control samples from healthy donors and cancer patients. This table comes from immunoSEQ multiplex PCR, and its TCRdb copy is limited to in-frame clones, with some not included. This table holds 150,000 to 200,000 clones, around 94% found once. The sequencing sample was made of blood. These TCRs come from a young man in good health.

The chain employs TRBV5-1 and TRBJ2-5; TRBD2 matches at 9 bases. V lost 3 bases, J lost 4 bases, and 7 bases stayed unmatched. The CDR3 covers 15 residues. Per germline, CDR1 SGHRS and CDR2 YFSETQ. For the CDR3, the DNA is TGCGCCAGCAGCTGCGGGGCGGGGGGGCCAGAGACCCAGTACTTC. Amino acid sequence: CASSCGAGGPETQYF.

The chain uses TRBV18 and TRBJ1-2; tentative D call: TRBD1 (6 bases). The V end lost 2 bases, the J end lost 4 bases, and 17 bases lay between the germline ends. Germline CDR1 and CDR2: KGHSH and LQKENI. This CDR3 contains 16 residues. The DNA for the CDR3 is TGTGCCAGCTCACCATCACCCCAGCGGGGGGCCTATGGCTACACCTTC. Translating it yields CASSPSPQRGAYGYTF. Looking up the rest from reference TRBV18 and TRBJ1-2 gives the full variable domain: NAGVMQNPRHLVRRRGQEARLRCSPMKGHSHVYWYRQLPEEGLKFMVYLQKENIIDESGMPKERFSAEFPKEGPSILRIQQVVRGDSAAYFCASSPSPQRGAYGYTFGSGTRLTVV.

The genes are TRBV5-1 and TRBJ2-1; D unresolved. V lost 2 bases to trimming and J lost 6 bases, with 18 bases between them. The CDR3 is 16 residues long. CDR1 SGHRS and CDR2 YFSETQ come from the germline V gene. The CDR3 region has the DNA TGCGCCAGCAGCTTAGTAAATGAGGTTGTTGGCAATGAGCAGTTCTTC. Translated: CASSLVNEVVGNEQFF.